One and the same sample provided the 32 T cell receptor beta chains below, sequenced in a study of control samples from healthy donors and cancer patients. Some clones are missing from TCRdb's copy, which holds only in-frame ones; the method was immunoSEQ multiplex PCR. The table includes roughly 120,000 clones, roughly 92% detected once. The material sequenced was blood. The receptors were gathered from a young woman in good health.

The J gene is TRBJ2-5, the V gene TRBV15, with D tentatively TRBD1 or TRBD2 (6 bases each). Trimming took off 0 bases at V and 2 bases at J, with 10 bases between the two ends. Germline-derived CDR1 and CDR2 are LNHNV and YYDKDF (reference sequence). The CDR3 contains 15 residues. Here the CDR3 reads CATSRDRGPQETQYF. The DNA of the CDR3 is TGTGCCACCAGCAGAGACCGGGGGCCGCAAGAGACCCAGTACTTC. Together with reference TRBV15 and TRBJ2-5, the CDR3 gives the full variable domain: DAMVIQNPRYQVTQFGKPVTLSCSQTLNHNVMYWYQQKSSQAPKLLFHYYDKDFNNEADTPDNFQSRRPNTSFCFLDIRSPGLGDTAMYLCATSRDRGPQETQYFGPGTRLLVL.

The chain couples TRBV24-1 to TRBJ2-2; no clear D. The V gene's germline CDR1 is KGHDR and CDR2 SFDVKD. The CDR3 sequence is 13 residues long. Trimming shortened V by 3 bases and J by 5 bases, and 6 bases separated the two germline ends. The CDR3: CATSDIRTGELFF. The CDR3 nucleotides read TGTGCCACCAGTGATATCAGGACCGGGGAGCTGTTTTTT.

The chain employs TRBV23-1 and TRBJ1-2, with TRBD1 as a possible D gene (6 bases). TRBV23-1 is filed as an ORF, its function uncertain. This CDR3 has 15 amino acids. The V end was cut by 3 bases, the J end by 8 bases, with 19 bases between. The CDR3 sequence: CASSQGHYVRCGYTF. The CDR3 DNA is TGCGCCAGCAGTCAGGGACACTACGTCCGTTGCGGCTACACCTTC.

CDR3 residues: CASSLGREYSTSTDTQYF. The CDR3 DNA is TGCGCCAGCAGCTTGGGTAGGGAGTACTCTACTAGCACAGATACGCAGTATTTT. This sequence joins TRBV5-1 and TRBJ2-3; possibly TRBD2 for D (5 bases). Germline CDR1 SGHRS, CDR2 YFSETQ. Trimming removed 0 bases at V and 0 bases at J, with 17 bases between. CDR3 length: 18 residues.

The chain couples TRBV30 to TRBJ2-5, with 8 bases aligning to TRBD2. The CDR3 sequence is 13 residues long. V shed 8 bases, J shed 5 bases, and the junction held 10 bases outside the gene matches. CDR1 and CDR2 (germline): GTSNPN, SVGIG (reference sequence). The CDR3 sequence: CATTVAGWETQYF. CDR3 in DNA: TGTGCCACCACGGTAGCGGGGTGGGAGACCCAGTACTTC. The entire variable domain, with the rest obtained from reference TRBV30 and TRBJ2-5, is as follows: SQTIHQWPATLVQPVGSPLSLECTVEGTSNPNLYWYRQAAGRGLQLLFYSVGIGQISSEVPQNLSASRPQDRQFILSSKKLLLSDSGFYLCATTVAGWETQYFGPGTRLLVL.

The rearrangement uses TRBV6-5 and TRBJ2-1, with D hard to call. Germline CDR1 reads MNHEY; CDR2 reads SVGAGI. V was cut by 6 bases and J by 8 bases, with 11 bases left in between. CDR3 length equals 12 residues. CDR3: CASSQSPYEQFF. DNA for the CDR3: TGTGCCAGCAGCCAGTCCCCGTATGAGCAGTTCTTC.

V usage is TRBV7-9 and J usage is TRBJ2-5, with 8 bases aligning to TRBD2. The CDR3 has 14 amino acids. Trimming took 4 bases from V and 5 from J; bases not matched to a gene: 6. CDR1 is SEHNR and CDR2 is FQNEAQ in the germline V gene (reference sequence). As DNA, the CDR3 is TGTGCCAGCAGCTCGCGGGGGGTGAAGGAGACCCAGTACTTC. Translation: CASSSRGVKETQYF.

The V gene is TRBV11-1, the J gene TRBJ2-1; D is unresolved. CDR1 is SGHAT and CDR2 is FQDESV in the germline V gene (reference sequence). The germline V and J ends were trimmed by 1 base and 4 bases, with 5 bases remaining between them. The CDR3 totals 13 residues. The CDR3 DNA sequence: TGTGCCAGCAGCTTAGAATCATACAATGAGCAGTTCTTC. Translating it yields CASSLESYNEQFF. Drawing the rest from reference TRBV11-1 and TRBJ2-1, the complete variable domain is EAEVAQSPRYKITEKSQAVAFWCDPISGHATLYWYRQILGQGPELLVQFQDESVVDDSQLPKDRFSAERLKGVDSTLKIQPAELGDSAMYLCASSLESYNEQFFGPGTRLTVL.

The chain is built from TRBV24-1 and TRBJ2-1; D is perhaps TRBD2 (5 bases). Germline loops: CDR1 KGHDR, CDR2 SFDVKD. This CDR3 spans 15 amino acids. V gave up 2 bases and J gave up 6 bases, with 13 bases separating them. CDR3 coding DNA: TGTGCCACCAGTGATTCGAGGGCCGGGTCCAATGAGCAGTTCTTC. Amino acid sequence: CATSDSRAGSNEQFF.

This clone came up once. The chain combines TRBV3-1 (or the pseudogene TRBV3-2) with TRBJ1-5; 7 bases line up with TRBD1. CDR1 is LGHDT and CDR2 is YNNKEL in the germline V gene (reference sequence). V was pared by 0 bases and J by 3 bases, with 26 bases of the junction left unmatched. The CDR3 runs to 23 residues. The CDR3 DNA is TGTGCCAGCAGCCAAGATCAGCAGGGTTTGGTGCCTGGGGGGGACAGAGACAATCAGCCCCAGCATTTT. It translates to CASSQDQQGLVPGGDRDNQPQHF.

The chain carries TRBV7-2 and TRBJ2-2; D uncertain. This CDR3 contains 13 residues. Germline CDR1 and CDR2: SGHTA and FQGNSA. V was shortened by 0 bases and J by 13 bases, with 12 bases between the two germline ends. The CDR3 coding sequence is TGTGCCAGCAGCTTAGCGGACGGGTTCGTGCTGTTTTTT. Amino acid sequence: CASSLADGFVLFF.

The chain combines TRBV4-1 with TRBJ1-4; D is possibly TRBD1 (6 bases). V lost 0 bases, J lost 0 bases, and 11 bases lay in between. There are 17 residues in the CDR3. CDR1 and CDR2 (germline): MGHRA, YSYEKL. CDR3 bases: TGCGCCAGCAGCCAAGAAAAACAGGGCCCAACTAATGAAAAACTGTTTTTT. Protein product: CASSQEKQGPTNEKLFF.

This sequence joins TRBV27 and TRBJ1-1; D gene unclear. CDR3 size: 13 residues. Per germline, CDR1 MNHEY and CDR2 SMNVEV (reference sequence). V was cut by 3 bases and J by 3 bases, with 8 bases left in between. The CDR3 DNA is TGTGCCAGCAGTTTTTATCAGGACACTGAAGCTTTCTTT. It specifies CASSFYQDTEAFF.

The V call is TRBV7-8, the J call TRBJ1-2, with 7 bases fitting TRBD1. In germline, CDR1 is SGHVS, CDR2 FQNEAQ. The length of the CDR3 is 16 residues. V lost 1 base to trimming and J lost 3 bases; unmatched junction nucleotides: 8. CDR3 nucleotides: TGTGCCAGCAGCTTAGAGGGCGGGACAGCCCACTATGGCTACACCTTC. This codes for CASSLEGGTAHYGYTF.

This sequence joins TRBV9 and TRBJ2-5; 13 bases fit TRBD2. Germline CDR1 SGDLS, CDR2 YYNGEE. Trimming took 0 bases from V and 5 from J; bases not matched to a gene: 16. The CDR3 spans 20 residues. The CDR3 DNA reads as TGTGCCAGCAGCGTAGGATTTCTCGGGACTAGCGGGACCCCTGCGGAGACCCAGTACTTC. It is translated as CASSVGFLGTSGTPAETQYF.

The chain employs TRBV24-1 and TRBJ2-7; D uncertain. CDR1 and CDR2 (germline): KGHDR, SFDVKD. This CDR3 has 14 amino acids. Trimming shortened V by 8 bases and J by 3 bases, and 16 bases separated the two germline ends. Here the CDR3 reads CATNRTASYYEQYF. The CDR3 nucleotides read TGTGCCACCAATCGAACTGCTTCATACTACGAGCAGTACTTC.

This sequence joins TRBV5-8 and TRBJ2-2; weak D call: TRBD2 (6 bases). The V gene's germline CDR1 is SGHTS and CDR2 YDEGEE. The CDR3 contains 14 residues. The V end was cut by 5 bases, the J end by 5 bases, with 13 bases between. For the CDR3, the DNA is TGTGCCAGCAGACATCGCGGGACTACCGGGGAGCTGTTTTTT. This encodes CASRHRGTTGELFF.

The CDR3, as DNA: TGTGCCAGCAGCTTAGTGCCGTCGGTCACCGGGGAGCTGTTTTTT. Protein: CASSLVPSVTGELFF. The chain uses TRBV13 and TRBJ2-2; no clear D. V lost 1 base and J lost 4, with 10 bases in between. CDR1 and CDR2 from the germline V gene are PRHDT and FYEKMQ (reference sequence). This CDR3 has 15 amino acids.

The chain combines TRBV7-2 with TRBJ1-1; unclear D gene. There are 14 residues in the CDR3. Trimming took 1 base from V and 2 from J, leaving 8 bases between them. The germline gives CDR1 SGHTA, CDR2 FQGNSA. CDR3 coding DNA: TGTGCCAGCAGCTTAGGGTTTACCAACACTGAAGCTTTCTTT. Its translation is CASSLGFTNTEAFF.

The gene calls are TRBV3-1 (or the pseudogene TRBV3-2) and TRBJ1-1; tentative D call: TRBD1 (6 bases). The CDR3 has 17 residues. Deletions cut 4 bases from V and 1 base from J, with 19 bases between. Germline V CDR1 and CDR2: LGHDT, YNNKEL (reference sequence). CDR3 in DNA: TGTGCCAGCAGCCCAGGGGACTCTGTAATCCCGAACACTGAAGCTTTCTTT. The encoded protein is CASSPGDSVIPNTEAFF.

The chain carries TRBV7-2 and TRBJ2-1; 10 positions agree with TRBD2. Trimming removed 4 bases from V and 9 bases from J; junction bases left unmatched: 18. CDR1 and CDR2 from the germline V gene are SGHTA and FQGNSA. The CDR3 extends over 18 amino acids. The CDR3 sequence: CASSSPAGTGLASGEQFF. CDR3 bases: TGTGCCAGCAGCTCCCCCGCGGGGACGGGACTAGCGTCGGGTGAGCAGTTCTTC.

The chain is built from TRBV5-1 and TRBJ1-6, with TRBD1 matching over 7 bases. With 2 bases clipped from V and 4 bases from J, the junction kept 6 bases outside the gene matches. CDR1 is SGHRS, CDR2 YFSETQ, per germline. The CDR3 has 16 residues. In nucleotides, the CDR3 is TGCGCCAGCAGCTTTACCGGGACAGTTTATAATTCACCCCTCCACTTT. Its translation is CASSFTGTVYNSPLHF.

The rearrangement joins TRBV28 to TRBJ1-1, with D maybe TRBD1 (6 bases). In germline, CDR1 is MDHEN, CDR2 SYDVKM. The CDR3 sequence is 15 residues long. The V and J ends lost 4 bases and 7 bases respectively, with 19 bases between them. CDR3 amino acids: CASSSPRRGGIEAFF. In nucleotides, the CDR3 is TGTGCCAGCAGTTCCCCCCGGAGAGGGGGAATTGAAGCTTTCTTT. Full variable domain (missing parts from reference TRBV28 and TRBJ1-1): DVKVTQSSRYLVKRTGEKVFLECVQDMDHENMFWYRQDPGLGLRLIYFSYDVKMKEKGDIPEGYSVSREKKERFSLILESASTNQTSMYLCASSSPRRGGIEAFFGQGTRLTVV.

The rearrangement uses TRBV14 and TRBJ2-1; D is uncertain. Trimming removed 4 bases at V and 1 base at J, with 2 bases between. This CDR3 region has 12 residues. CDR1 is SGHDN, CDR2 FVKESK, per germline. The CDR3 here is CASSPSYNEQFF. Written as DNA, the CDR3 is TGTGCCAGCAGCCCGTCCTACAATGAGCAGTTCTTC.

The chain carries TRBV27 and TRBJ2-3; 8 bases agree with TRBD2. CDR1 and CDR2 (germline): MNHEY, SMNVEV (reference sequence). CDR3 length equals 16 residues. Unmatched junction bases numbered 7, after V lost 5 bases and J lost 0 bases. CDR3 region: CASSPGGYISTDTQYF. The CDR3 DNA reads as TGTGCCAGCAGTCCGGGGGGGTACATTAGCACAGATACGCAGTATTTT.

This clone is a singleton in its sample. The CDR3 nucleotides are TGCGCCAGCAACAGGCCTAGCGGTAACACCGGGGAGCTGTTTTTT. Its translation is CASNRPSGNTGELFF. V usage is TRBV10-2 and J usage is TRBJ2-2; 7 bases map to TRBD2. Germline V gives CDR1 WSHSY, CDR2 SAAADI. The CDR3 runs 15 residues. V lost 7 bases to trimming and J lost 2 bases; unmatched junction nucleotides: 7.

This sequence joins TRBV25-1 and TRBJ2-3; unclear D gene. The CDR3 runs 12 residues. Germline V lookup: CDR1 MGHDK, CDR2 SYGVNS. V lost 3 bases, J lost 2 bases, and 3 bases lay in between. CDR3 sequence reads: CASSDNTDTQYF. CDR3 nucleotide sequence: TGTGCCAGCAGTGACAACACAGATACGCAGTATTTT.

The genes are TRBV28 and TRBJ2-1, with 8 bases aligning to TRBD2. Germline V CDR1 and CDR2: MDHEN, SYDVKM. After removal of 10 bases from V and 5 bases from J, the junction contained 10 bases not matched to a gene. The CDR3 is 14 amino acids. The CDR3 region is CATHIAGFNNEQFF. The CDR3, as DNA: TGTGCCACACATATAGCGGGGTTTAACAATGAGCAGTTCTTC.

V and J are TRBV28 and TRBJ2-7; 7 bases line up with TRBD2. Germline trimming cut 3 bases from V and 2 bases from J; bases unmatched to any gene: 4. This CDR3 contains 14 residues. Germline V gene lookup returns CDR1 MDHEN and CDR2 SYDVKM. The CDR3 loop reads CASSLGAGTYEQYF. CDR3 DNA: TGTGCCAGCAGTTTGGGAGCGGGAACCTACGAGCAGTACTTC.

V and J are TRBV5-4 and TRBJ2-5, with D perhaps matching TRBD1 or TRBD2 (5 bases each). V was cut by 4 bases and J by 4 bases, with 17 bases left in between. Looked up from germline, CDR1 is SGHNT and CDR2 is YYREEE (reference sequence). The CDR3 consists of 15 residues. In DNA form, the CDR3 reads TGTGCCAGCAGCCCAGGACACTCCGAGGGAGAGACCCAGTACTTC. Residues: CASSPGHSEGETQYF.

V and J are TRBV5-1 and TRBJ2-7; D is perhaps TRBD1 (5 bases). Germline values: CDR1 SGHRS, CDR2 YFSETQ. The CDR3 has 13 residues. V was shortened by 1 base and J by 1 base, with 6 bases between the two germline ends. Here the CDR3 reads CASSLTGSYEQYF. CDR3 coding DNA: TGCGCCAGCAGCTTGACAGGTTCCTACGAGCAGTACTTC.

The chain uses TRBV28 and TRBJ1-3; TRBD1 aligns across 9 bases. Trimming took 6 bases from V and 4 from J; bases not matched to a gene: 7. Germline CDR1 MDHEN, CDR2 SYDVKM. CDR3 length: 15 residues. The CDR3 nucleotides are TGTGCCAGCAGCCTAACAGGGGGCAGAGGAAACACCATATATTTT. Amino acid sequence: CASSLTGGRGNTIYF.